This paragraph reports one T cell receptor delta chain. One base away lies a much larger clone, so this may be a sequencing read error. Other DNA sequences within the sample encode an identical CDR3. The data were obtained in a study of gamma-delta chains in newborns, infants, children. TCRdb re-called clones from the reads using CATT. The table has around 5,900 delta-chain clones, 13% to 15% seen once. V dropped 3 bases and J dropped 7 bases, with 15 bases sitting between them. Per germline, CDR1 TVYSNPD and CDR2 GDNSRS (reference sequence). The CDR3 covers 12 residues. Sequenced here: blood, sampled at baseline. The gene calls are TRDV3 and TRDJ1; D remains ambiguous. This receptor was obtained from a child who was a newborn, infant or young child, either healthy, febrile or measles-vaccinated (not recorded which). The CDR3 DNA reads TGTGCCTTCCTCGTCTCCGAGGCTAAACTCATCTTT. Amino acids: CAFLVSEAKLIF.